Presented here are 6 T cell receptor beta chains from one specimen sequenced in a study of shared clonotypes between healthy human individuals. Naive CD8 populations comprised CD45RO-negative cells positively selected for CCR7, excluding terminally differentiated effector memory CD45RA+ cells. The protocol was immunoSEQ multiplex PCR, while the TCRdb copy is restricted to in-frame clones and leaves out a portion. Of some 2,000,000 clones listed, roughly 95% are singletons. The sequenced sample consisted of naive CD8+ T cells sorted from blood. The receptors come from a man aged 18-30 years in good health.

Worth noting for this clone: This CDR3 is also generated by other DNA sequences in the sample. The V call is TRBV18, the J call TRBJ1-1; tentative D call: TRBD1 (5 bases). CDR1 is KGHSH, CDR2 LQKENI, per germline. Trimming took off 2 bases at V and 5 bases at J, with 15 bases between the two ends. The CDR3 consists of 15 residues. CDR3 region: CASSPGEVPGTEAFF. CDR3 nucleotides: TGTGCCAGCTCACCAGGGGAGGTCCCAGGGACTGAAGCTTTCTTT.

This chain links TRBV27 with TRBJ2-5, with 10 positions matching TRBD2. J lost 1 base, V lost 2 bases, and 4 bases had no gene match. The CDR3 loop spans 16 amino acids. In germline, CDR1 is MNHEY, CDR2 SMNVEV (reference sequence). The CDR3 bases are TGTGCCAGCAGTTTAGAAGCTAGCGGGAGCCAAGAGACCCAGTACTTC. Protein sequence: CASSLEASGSQETQYF.

The CDR3 spells CASSYPGALHGYTF. The CDR3 nucleotides are TGTGCCAGCAGTTACCCTGGGGCTCTTCATGGCTACACCTTC. The rearrangement uses TRBV6-5 and TRBJ1-2, with D possibly matching TRBD1 (5 bases). The ends were cut back, 2 bases at V and 6 bases at J, with 13 bases in the middle. The germline gives CDR1 MNHEY, CDR2 SVGAGI. The CDR3 length is 14 residues.

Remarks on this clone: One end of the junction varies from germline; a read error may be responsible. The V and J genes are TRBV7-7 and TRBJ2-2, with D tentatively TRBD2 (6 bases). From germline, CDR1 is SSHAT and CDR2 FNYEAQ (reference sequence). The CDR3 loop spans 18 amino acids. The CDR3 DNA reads TGTGCTAGCAGCTTAGTTTATGGGGATAGCGGAAACACCGGGGAGCTGTTTTTT. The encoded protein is CASSLVYGDSGNTGELFF.

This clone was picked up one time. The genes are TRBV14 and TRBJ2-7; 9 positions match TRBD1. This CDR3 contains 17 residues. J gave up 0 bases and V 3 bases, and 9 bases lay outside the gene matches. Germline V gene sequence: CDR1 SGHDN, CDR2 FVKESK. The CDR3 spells CASSQDRGPLLSYEQYF. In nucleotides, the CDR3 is TGTGCCAGCAGCCAGGACAGGGGTCCCCTTCTCTCCTACGAGCAGTACTTC. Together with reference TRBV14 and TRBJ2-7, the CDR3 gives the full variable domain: EAGVTQFPSHSVIEKGQTVTLRCDPISGHDNLYWYRRVMGKEIKFLLHFVKESKQDESGMPNNRFLAERTGGTYSTLKVQPAELEDSGVYFCASSQDRGPLLSYEQYFGPGTRLTVT.

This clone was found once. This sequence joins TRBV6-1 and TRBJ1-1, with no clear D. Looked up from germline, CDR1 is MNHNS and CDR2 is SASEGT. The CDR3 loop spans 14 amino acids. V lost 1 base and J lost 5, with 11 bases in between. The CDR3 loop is CASSEGTRGTEAFF. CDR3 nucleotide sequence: TGTGCCAGCAGTGAAGGGACCCGAGGGACTGAAGCTTTCTTT.